This T cell receptor beta chain was recorded in a study of CD8 T cells in ankylosing spondylitis. Study-level results: Clones linked to disease, bearing a CD8+ phenotype, were relatively rare in peripheral blood.

TCRdb passed the 5' RACE reads through MiXCR, listing each CDR3 protein once. The table shows about 250,000 distinct CDR3 sequences, with under 35% occurring only once. Unmatched junction bases numbered 11, after V lost 5 bases and J lost 5 bases. Germline values: CDR1 SGHTA, CDR2 FQGNSA. The CDR3 extends over 15 amino acids. As to this clonotype: The antigen is unknown.

The sequencing sample was made of blood, either unsorted or a sorted T cell fraction (not recorded which). This TCR was sampled from a male donor with ankylosing spondylitis or in good health (not recorded which). V usage is TRBV7-2 and J usage is TRBJ2-5; 7 nucleotides align to TRBD1. Written as DNA, the CDR3 is TGTGCCAGCAGCCCTCAACGCACAGGGGTGGAGACCCAGTACTTC. Translating it yields CASSPQRTGVETQYF.